The clone carrying this T cell receptor beta chain has ten or more counts. Its antigen is as yet unknown. The source of the sample is a study of regulatory T cells in long-lasting Graves disease. Study results and caveats: Repertoires from persistent disease leaned toward TRBV28, TRBJ1-2 and TRBJ2-5.

Time point meaning: persistent/refractory GD, antithyroid drugs over 5 years with positive TRAb. Scientists built the TCR library using RNA that was extracted from PBMCs. Arm-PCR of CDR3 regions and iRepertoire HTBI primers were the basis on which TCR beta libraries were built. TCRdb re-derived calls from the multiplex PCR reads in MiXCR, one entry per CDR3 protein. Here the sample spans about 430,000 distinct CDR3 sequences, about 21% being singletons. The V gene lost 4 bases and the J gene lost 4 bases, with 16 bases spanning the gap. The germline gives CDR1 MNHEY, CDR2 SMNVEV (reference sequence). The CDR3 has 15 residues.

The rearrangement joins TRBV27 to TRBJ1-2; no definite D call. This specimen consisted of peripheral blood mononuclear cells (PBMCs), obtained when the disease was refractory, from a patient treated with antithyroid drugs. This clonotype originated in a female donor with Graves disease. The CDR3 is CASSSRNSLIYGYTF. The DNA for the CDR3 is TGTGCCAGCAGTTCGAGAAACAGTTTGATCTATGGCTACACCTTC.